The 29 T cell receptor beta chains below were found in one sample sequenced in a study of regulatory T cells in long-lasting Graves disease. Building the TCR beta libraries relied on iRepertoire HTBI primers, and CDR3 regions underwent Arm-PCR. TCRdb redid the calling of the multiplex PCR reads with MiXCR, one entry per CDR3 protein. In the table there are 540,000 or so distinct CDR3 sequences, approximately 15% of which are singletons. Time point here: newly diagnosed GD, antithyroid drugs for less than 3 months. Making the TCR library involved RNA that had been extracted from PBMCs. In addition, the sample was reused for a study of T cells in Graves' hyperthyroidism and ophthalmopathy.

The starting material was peripheral blood mononuclear cells (PBMCs), obtained at new diagnosis, from a patient treated with antithyroid drugs. The receptors derive from a young man with Graves disease.

This clonotype has at least ten counts. The chain carries TRBV28 and TRBJ2-1, with 9 bases aligning to TRBD1. Per the germline V gene, CDR1 is MDHEN and CDR2 is SYDVKM. The junction had 7 bases not matched to a gene; V was cut back by 8 bases and J by 8 bases. The CDR3 spans 13 residues. Written as DNA, the CDR3 is TGTGCCAGCGGGGGGACAGGGCGCGATGAGCAGTTCTTC. This sequence encodes CASGGTGRDEQFF.

This clonotype has a count of ten or more. V is TRBV12-5 and J is TRBJ2-7; D possibly corresponds to TRBD1 (6 bases). Trimming took 5 bases from V and 2 from J, leaving 13 bases between them. This CDR3 has 14 residues. Germline assignment: CDR1 LGHNT and CDR2 FRNRAP. Here the CDR3 DNA reads TGTGCTAGTGGTCACAGGGTCGGGCCCTACGAGCAGTACTTC. Amino acid sequence: CASGHRVGPYEQYF.

This clonotype has a count of ten or more. The chain recombines TRBV13 with TRBJ2-3, with D perhaps TRBD1 (6 bases). This CDR3 contains 14 residues. Trimming took 5 bases from V and 0 from J, leaving 9 bases between them. The germline gives CDR1 PRHDT, CDR2 FYEKMQ (reference sequence). The CDR3 DNA reads TGTGCCAGCAGCGAACAGGGTAGCACAGATACGCAGTATTTT. Residues: CASSEQGSTDTQYF.

This clonotype has ten or more counts. The gene calls are TRBV9 and TRBJ2-1; D unresolved. The CDR3 spans 14 residues. Germline CDR1 is SGDLS and CDR2 is YYNGEE. Trimming took off 3 bases at V and 10 bases at J, with 17 bases between the two ends. This CDR3 reads CASSGGGMIREQFF. The CDR3 nucleotides are TGTGCCAGCAGCGGCGGTGGGATGATTCGGGAGCAGTTCTTC.

This clonotype has just a few counts. Since a much larger clone is just one base distant, this may be a read error. The chain couples TRBV27 to TRBJ2-3; perhaps D is TRBD1 or TRBD2 (5 bases each). Germline V gene lookup returns CDR1 MNHEY and CDR2 SMNVEV (reference sequence). Trimming took 5 bases from V and 4 from J, leaving 16 bases between them. The CDR3 sequence is 15 residues long. The CDR3 region is CASSPRDRRADTQYF. DNA of the CDR3: TGTGCCAGCAGTCCCCGGGACCGAAGAGCAGATACGCAGTATTTT.

The rearrangement links TRBV20-1 to TRBJ2-2; tentatively, D is TRBD2 (6 bases). V dropped 0 bases and J dropped 7 bases, with 27 bases sitting between them. Germline CDR1 reads DFQATT; CDR2 reads SNEGSKA (reference sequence). This CDR3 is 19 amino acids long. The CDR3 protein is CSARDLLGQQRERGGELFF. The CDR3 DNA reads as TGCAGTGCTAGAGATCTGTTGGGCCAGCAACGGGAGCGAGGCGGGGAGCTGTTTTTT.

This clonotype has ten or more counts. The chain combines TRBV24-1 with TRBJ2-3; 9 nucleotides match TRBD1. This CDR3 contains 17 residues. Trimming at V came to 4 bases and at J to 6 bases, leaving 13 bases not matched to a gene. Germline V gene data show CDR1 as KGHDR and CDR2 as SFDVKD. Here the CDR3 DNA reads TGTGCCACCAGTGACCGAACAGGGGGCTCGAAGTCCGATACGCAGTATTTT. This translates into CATSDRTGGSKSDTQYF.

This clonotype was counted many times. The rearrangement joins TRBV7-2 to TRBJ2-3; weak D call: TRBD2 (7 bases). The CDR3 is 13 amino acids. In germline, CDR1 is SGHTA, CDR2 FQGNSA. Trimming removed 4 bases from V and 8 bases from J, with 13 bases in between. CDR3 DNA sequence: TGTGCCAGCAGCTCTTACAGGGAGGGTACGCAGTATTTT. This encodes CASSSYREGTQYF.

This clonotype was seen many times. This sequence joins TRBV20-1 and TRBJ2-1, with a weak D call TRBD2 (6 bases). Germline-derived CDR1 and CDR2 are DFQATT and SNEGSKA (reference sequence). V lost 6 bases and J lost 0, with 15 bases in between. The CDR3 has 15 residues. For the CDR3, the DNA is TGCAGTGCCCCCCGGGGGACGAGCTCCTACAATGAGCAGTTCTTC. This translates into CSAPRGTSSYNEQFF.

This clonotype showed up many times. The chain recombines TRBV12-3 or TRBV12-4 with TRBJ2-3; perhaps TRBD2 as D (6 bases). The CDR3 covers 14 residues. V was pared by 5 bases and J by 0 bases, with 9 bases between. Written as DNA, the CDR3 is TGTGCCAGCAGTCCGGGACTCAGCACAGATACGCAGTATTTT. Translation gives CASSPGLSTDTQYF.

There are a few counts of this clonotype. CDR3 nucleotide sequence: TGCAGCGTTGGTGGTGTTAGGGGGGGCGAAAAACTGTTTTTT. Protein sequence: CSVGGVRGGEKLFF. The gene calls are TRBV29-1 and TRBJ1-4; maybe TRBD1 (6 bases). The germline CDR1 and CDR2 sequences are SQVTM and ANQGSEA. This CDR3 is 14 amino acids long. V was trimmed by 4 bases and J by 8 bases, leaving 17 bases between them. The full variable domain, completed using reference TRBV29-1 and TRBJ1-4, is SAVISQKPSRDICQRGTSLTIQCQVDSQVTMMFWYRQQPGQSLTLIATANQGSEATYESGFVIDKFPISRPNLTFSTLTVSNMSPEDSSIYLCSVGGVRGGEKLFFGSGTQLSVL.

This clonotype was seen repeatedly, ten times or more. The chain has TRBV20-1 and TRBJ2-7, with 9 bases identical to TRBD2. The CDR3 covers 14 residues. Losses at the gene ends were 1 base for V and 3 bases for J; bases not matched to a gene: 4. Germline-derived CDR1 and CDR2 are DFQATT and SNEGSKA (reference sequence). As DNA, the CDR3 is TGCAGTGCTAGAGGGCTAGCGGGAAGCTACGAGCAGTACTTC. Translation: CSARGLAGSYEQYF.

The chain couples TRBV24-1 to TRBJ2-3; no reliable D call. The CDR3 is 14 residues long. CDR1 and CDR2 (germline): KGHDR, SFDVKD. The ends were cut back, 4 bases at V and 3 bases at J, with 10 bases in the middle. DNA of the CDR3: TGTGCCACCAGTGAGGCGGTCCGGACAGATACGCAGTATTTT. It translates to CATSEAVRTDTQYF.

The CDR3 sequence is CSARGGAGNNEQFF. The CDR3 DNA is TGCAGTGCTAGGGGCGGAGCGGGAAACAATGAGCAGTTCTTC. The chain uses TRBV20-1 and TRBJ2-1; 7 nucleotides align to TRBD2. Germline V gene data show CDR1 as DFQATT and CDR2 as SNEGSKA (reference sequence). The CDR3 runs to 14 residues. J was trimmed by 5 bases and V by 3 bases; bases with no gene match: 7.

This clonotype was observed at least ten times. This chain joins TRBV28 and TRBJ1-5; D not resolved. Germline V gene data show CDR1 as MDHEN and CDR2 as SYDVKM. The CDR3 extends over 13 amino acids. Trimming cost V 5 bases and J 5 bases, with 10 bases left between them. The DNA for the CDR3 is TGTGCCAGCAGTGAAAGGGTTGATCAGCCCCAGCATTTT. It encodes CASSERVDQPQHF.

In regard to this clonotype: A much more abundant neighbour one base away suggests this may be a read error. The conserved closing phenylalanine or tryptophan is absent in this CDR3, likely reflecting a read error. J is TRBJ2-4 and V is TRBV5-1; 14 nucleotides align to TRBD2. Germline V gene lookup returns CDR1 SGHRS and CDR2 YFSETQ. The CDR3 is 14 amino acids. Trimming removed 7 bases from V and 6 bases from J; junction bases left unmatched: 3. The CDR3 reads CASAGTSGRNIQYL. The CDR3 nucleotides read TGCGCCAGCGCCGGGACTAGCGGGAGAAACATTCAGTACCTC.

Regarding this clonotype: This sequence may be a read error, since a much larger clone differs from it by one base. The chain recombines TRBV9 with TRBJ1-2; no definite D call. Trimming left V 0 bases short and J 1 base short, with 4 bases between. CDR3 length equals 13 residues. Germline CDR1 SGDLS, CDR2 YYNGEE. As DNA, the CDR3 is TGTGCCAGCAGCGTAGGAGATAACTATGGCTACACCTTC. The encoded protein is CASSVGDNYGYTF.

This clonotype was found a few times. V and J are TRBV6-5 and TRBJ1-5; 8 bases are shared with TRBD1. CDR1 is MNHEY and CDR2 is SVGAGI in the germline V gene. The CDR3 has 18 amino acids. V was clipped by 2 bases and J by 2 bases; unmatched bases: 11. CDR3 bases: TGTGCCAGCAGTTACGAAGAGACAGGGGAGAGGGGCAATCAGCCCCAGCATTTT. It translates to CASSYEETGERGNQPQHF.

This clonotype was seen a handful of times. The V gene is TRBV20-1, the J gene TRBJ2-5; possible D gene TRBD1, 5 bases. The CDR3 has 13 amino acids. Germline CDR1 DFQATT, CDR2 SNEGSKA (reference sequence). Trimming pared 8 bases from V and 3 bases from J, leaving 16 bases between. The DNA of the CDR3 is TGCAGTCGTACAATGGACACAAAAGAGACCCAGTACTTC. Protein sequence: CSRTMDTKETQYF.

The J gene is TRBJ2-3, the V gene TRBV10-3; no clear D. The germline V gene encodes CDR1 ENHRY and CDR2 SYGVKD. V lost 10 bases and J 7 bases, leaving 12 bases between the germline ends. This CDR3 region has 11 residues. The CDR3, as DNA: TGTGCCACGAGAGACACCAATACGCAGTATTTT. This encodes CATRDTNTQYF.

This clonotype showed up just a few times. It is likely a read error: a sequence one base away is far more abundant. V usage is TRBV27 and J usage is TRBJ2-5; no clear D. Trimming took 4 bases from V and 1 from J, leaving 4 bases between them. Germline V lookup: CDR1 MNHEY, CDR2 SMNVEV (reference sequence). The CDR3 has 12 residues. This CDR3 reads CASSSTQETQYF. The CDR3 DNA follows: TGTGCCAGCAGTTCTACCCAAGAGACCCAGTACTTC.

The rearrangement joins TRBV20-1 to TRBJ1-5, with TRBD1 matching 8 bases. The CDR3 length is 16 residues. V lost 5 bases to trimming and J lost 0 bases; unmatched junction nucleotides: 9. In germline, CDR1 is DFQATT, CDR2 SNEGSKA (reference sequence). The CDR3 loop reads CSAGSSGTGSNQPQHF. The CDR3 nucleotides read TGCAGTGCTGGATCCTCCGGGACAGGTAGCAATCAGCCCCAGCATTTT.

This clonotype was counted many times. The chain links TRBV28 to TRBJ2-7; 9 nucleotides align to TRBD2. In germline, CDR1 is MDHEN, CDR2 SYDVKM. This CDR3 contains 14 residues. With 3 bases clipped from V and 4 bases from J, the junction kept 4 bases outside the gene matches. The CDR3 spells CASSFLAGLYEQYF. The CDR3 DNA reads as TGTGCCAGCAGTTTCCTAGCGGGATTGTACGAGCAGTACTTC.

This clonotype was picked up many times. This chain joins TRBV3-1 and TRBJ1-1; tentative D call: TRBD1 (6 bases). The CDR3 totals 15 residues. From germline, CDR1 is LGHDT and CDR2 YNNKEL (reference sequence). Deletions cut 3 bases from V and 2 bases from J, with 13 bases between. This chain's CDR3 is CASSQTGLGNTEAFF. In nucleotides, the CDR3 is TGTGCCAGCAGCCAGACAGGCTTGGGAAACACTGAAGCTTTCTTT. The whole variable domain, filled in from reference TRBV3-1 and TRBJ1-1, reads DTAVSQTPKYLVTQMGNDKSIKCEQNLGHDTMYWYKQDSKKFLKIMFSYNNKELIINETVPNRFSPKSPDKAHLNLHINSLELGDSAVYFCASSQTGLGNTEAFFGQGTRLTVV.

This sequence joins TRBV4-2 and TRBJ2-2; 9 nucleotides line up with TRBD2. The CDR3 spans 13 residues. The germline CDR1 and CDR2 sequences are LGHNA and YNFKEQ. The trim removed 9 bases at V and 5 bases at J, leaving 4 bases unmatched. The CDR3 reads CASEREDTGELFF. CDR3 nucleotide sequence: TGTGCCAGTGAGCGGGAGGATACCGGGGAGCTGTTTTTT.

In its sample, this clonotype was seen many times. This CDR3 is CASGLVRIGGNEQFF. In nucleotides, the CDR3 is TGTGCTAGTGGTTTGGTAAGGATAGGGGGTAATGAGCAGTTCTTC. The V gene is TRBV12-5, the J gene TRBJ2-1; D possibly corresponds to TRBD1 (6 bases). This CDR3 has 15 amino acids. The V end was cut by 0 bases, the J end by 7 bases, with 13 bases between. Looked up from germline, CDR1 is LGHNT and CDR2 is FRNRAP.

This clonotype has at least ten counts. CDR3 in DNA: TGTGCCAGCAACTTCATGACAGGGAGCTCCTACGAGCAGTACTTC. This gives the protein CASNFMTGSSYEQYF. The chain employs TRBV2 and TRBJ2-7, with TRBD1 identical over 7 bases. Germline assignment: CDR1 SNHLY and CDR2 FYNNEI. The CDR3 has 15 amino acids. V dropped 7 bases and J dropped 0; count of bases not matched to a gene: 9.

The table lists this clonotype with a few counts. V is TRBV29-1 and J is TRBJ1-4; D unresolved. V was clipped by 5 bases and J by 5 bases, with 15 bases between them. Germline assignment: CDR1 SQVTM and CDR2 ANQGSEA. This CDR3 is 14 amino acids long. CDR3 in DNA: TGCAGCGTTAGGGTATTGGGGTCCAATGAAAAACTGTTTTTT. Protein sequence: CSVRVLGSNEKLFF.

The rearrangement links TRBV20-1 to TRBJ2-1, with a possible D match to TRBD1 (6 bases). Looked up from germline, CDR1 is DFQATT and CDR2 is SNEGSKA (reference sequence). V was cut by 7 bases and J by 4 bases, with 11 bases left in between. The CDR3 is made up of 12 amino acids. The CDR3 here is CSVRDNYNEQFF. CDR3 nucleotide sequence: TGCAGTGTCCGGGACAATTACAATGAGCAGTTCTTC.